This TCR beta chain was found in a study of T cell responses to AZD1222 COVID-19 vaccine. Study observations and caveats: It was only after the peak T cell response that any repertoires were sampled.

Sequencing used immunoSEQ multiplex PCR; TCRdb keeps in-frame clones, though not all of them. The sample carries 150,000 to 200,000 clones, roughly 88% recorded once. The V end was cut by 3 bases, the J end by 4 bases, with 12 bases between. The germline gives CDR1 KGHSH, CDR2 LQKENI. CDR3 length: 14 amino acids. On this clone: Its antigen is still unknown.

Sequenced here: peripheral blood, sampled 28 days after the second AZD1222 dose. The chain is built from TRBV18 and TRBJ1-1; D remains ambiguous. This TCR was sampled from an adult who received the AZD1222 COVID-19 vaccine. In nucleotides, the CDR3 is TGTGCCAGCTCACCCGAAACGATGAGCACTGAAGCTTTCTTT. Amino acids: CASSPETMSTEAFF.